This T cell receptor (beta chain) was observed in a study of beta chain features in type 1 diabetes. Overall study: Across all samples, some 98 million sorted cells were examined. Findings and limits, study-wide: Within each of all four CD4+ subsets, Type 1 diabetes patients had TCRB CDR3s that were moderately but significantly shorter.

Each of the CD4+ naive, central memory, regulatory and stem cell-like memory populations was sorted via CD45RO/CCR7/CD25/CD127/CD95/CD27. Reverse transcription of all isolated RNA meant that expressed TCRB transcripts were sequenced. Sequencing was performed with immunoSEQ multiplex PCR; in TCRdb, only in-frame clones are kept and a portion is missing. The table has about 53,000 clones, about 64% seen once; the top ten hold 0.29%. The germline CDR1 and CDR2 sequences are SGHTA and FQGTGA. CDR3 length: 13 residues. V was trimmed by 5 bases and J by 9 bases, leaving 14 bases between them. This clone was detected a few times. The antigen is unknown.

The clonotype originates from a woman aged 25 to 39 with type 1 diabetes. The gene calls are TRBV7-3 and TRBJ2-1; D gene uncertain. Sequencing input: stem cell memory CD4+ T cells from blood. The CDR3 sequence is CASSPRVATEQFF. DNA for the CDR3: TGTGCCAGCAGCCCCCGGGTCGCCACTGAGCAGTTCTTC.